The present entry profiles one T cell receptor (beta chain) with its context. The germline V gene encodes CDR1 SGHVS and CDR2 FQNEAQ. V lost 0 bases, J lost 6 bases, and 12 bases lay in between. The CDR3 spans 15 residues. In the authors' methods: Quantification of nucleated cells was approximated via reference gene primer amplification. TCRdb's table, derived via immunoSEQ multiplex PCR, lists solely in-frame clones and lacks some. V, J and clone size are taken as reported in that table, and D and trimming were inferred from the DNA itself. The sample comprises about 260,000 clones, about 80% of which are singletons, and 1.5% to 2% rests with the top ten. The data were taken from a study of blood T cell repertoires in COVID-19. In the study overall: The United States, Italy and Spain were the sources of the acute and convalescent COVID-19 samples. PBMCs, B-cell-depleted T cells, or T cells were the source of the cDNA or gDNA that made up the material.

The chain has TRBV7-8 and TRBJ2-4; D unresolved. The sequence was collected from a woman of 80 years or more with acute or convalescent COVID-19. Sequenced: peripheral blood. CDR3 DNA sequence: TGTGCCAGCAGCTTAGCCTCCGGCGGTGGAAACATTCAGTACTTC. It yields the protein CASSLASGGGNIQYF.